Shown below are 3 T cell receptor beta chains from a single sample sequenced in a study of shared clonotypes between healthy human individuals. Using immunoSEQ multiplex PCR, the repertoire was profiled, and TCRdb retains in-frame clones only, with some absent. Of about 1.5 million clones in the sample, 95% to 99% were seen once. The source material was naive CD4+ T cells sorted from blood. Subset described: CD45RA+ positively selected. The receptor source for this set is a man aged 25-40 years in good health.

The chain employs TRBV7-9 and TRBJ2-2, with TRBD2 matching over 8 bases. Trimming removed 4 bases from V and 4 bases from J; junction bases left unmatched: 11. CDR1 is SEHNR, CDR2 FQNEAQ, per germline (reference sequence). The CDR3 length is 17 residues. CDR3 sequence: CASSSPGRGSGTGELFF. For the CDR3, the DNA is TGTGCCAGCAGCTCCCCCGGGAGGGGTTCGGGCACCGGGGAGCTGTTTTTT.

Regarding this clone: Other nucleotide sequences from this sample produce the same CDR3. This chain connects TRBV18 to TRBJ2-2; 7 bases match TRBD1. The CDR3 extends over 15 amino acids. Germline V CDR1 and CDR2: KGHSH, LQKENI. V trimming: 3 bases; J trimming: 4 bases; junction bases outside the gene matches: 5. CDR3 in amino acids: CASSPSRGRTGELFF. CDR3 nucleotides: TGTGCCAGCTCACCTTCAAGGGGGCGCACCGGGGAGCTGTTTTTT.

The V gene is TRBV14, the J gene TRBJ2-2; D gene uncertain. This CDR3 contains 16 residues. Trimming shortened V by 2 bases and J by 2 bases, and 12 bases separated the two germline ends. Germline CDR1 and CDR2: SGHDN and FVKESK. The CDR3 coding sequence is TGTGCCAGCAGCCAATGGATTGGGCATAACACCGGGGAGCTGTTTTTT. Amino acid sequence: CASSQWIGHNTGELFF.